Detailed here is one TCR beta chain. Many counts were recorded for this clonotype. The specificity of this receptor is unknown. Base qualities are missing; no much larger clone stands one base away. According to the study, the label for this sample's time point signals: newly diagnosed GD, antithyroid drugs for less than 3 months. For both TCR sequencing and RNA sequencing, RNA was extracted from PBMCs in TRIzol. The diagnosis of Graves' disease was made according to American Thyroid Association guidelines. Patients for the study were recruited at an endocrinology department in Xi'an, China. Each patient gave approximately 10 milliliters of peripheral blood, collected in an EDTA anticoagulant tube. Ficoll Paque Plus density gradient separation was used to isolate PBMCs, and no further T cell sorting was done. RNA quality was checked with an Agilent 2100 Bioanalyzer and agarose gel, and concentration with a NanoDrop 2000.

This specimen comes from a study of regulatory T cells in long-lasting Graves disease (dated by TCRdb to about 2021). About the study as a whole: In the newly diagnosed Graves' disease group, patients had been taking antithyroid drugs for less than 3 months. Persistent Graves' disease patients were compared with newly diagnosed Graves' disease patients by peripheral blood TCR sequencing and RNA sequencing. The study took place in China and was registered as a clinical trial. A total of some 35 samples underwent TCR sequencing, from 13 patients with persistent Graves' disease and 20 or so patients with newly diagnosed Graves' disease. What the research found in general, with its limitations: TRBV28, TRBJ1-2 and TRBJ2-5 were preferentially used in persistent disease, while TRBV20-1 and TRBJ2-1 were favored in newly diagnosed disease. Peripheral blood alone was examined, since thyroid tissue, which constituted the primary lesion, could not be accessed. Sequencing and analysis were limited to the TCR beta chain. Lower TCR Shannon entropy and fewer highly expanded clones were observed in persistent Graves' disease patients than in newly diagnosed patients, which suggested clonal expansion. A larger number of public clonotypes was shared among persistent patients (approximately 3,000) than among newly diagnosed patients (over 850). The small sample size was acknowledged by the authors as a limitation that may reduce accuracy.

The germline V gene sets CDR1 to MDHEN and CDR2 to SYDVKM. The CDR3 spans 14 residues, from the cysteine through the phenylalanine. Only CDR3 DNA is held: 42 bases, read in frame from base 1. From V the trimming removes 7 bases and from J it removes 6 bases, while the gene matches leave 9 bases of the junction unaccounted for. Library method: multiplex PCR. TCRdb records Illumina HiSeq 4000 as the sequencer. iRepertoire HTBI primers and Arm-PCR amplification of CDR3 regions were used to construct TCR beta libraries. Before sequencing, the PCR products underwent gel purification. As for the authors' bioinformatics: A total of roughly 67 TRBV and 14 TRBJ segments were identified across samples and were used for gene usage analysis of CDR3 amino acid clonotypes. COPE and FqMerger were used to merge filtered high-quality paired reads into contigs. Contigs were aligned with BLAST to IMGT TRBV, TRBD and TRBJ reference genes, and CDR3 was defined per IMGT. Clonotypes above 0.1% frequency were classified as highly expanded clones. Repertoire diversity was measured by Shannon entropy, and V-J evenness by the Gini coefficient. A clonotype found in more than one individual was treated as public. TCRdb reworked the public reads: Q25 trimming with fastp, MiXCR clone assembly, productive beta chains retained. Rows with a matching CDR3 protein are joined into one entry that keeps the most common DNA and genes. TCRdb, rather than the study authors, made the V and J calls. Across this sample there are more than 400,000 distinct CDR3 sequences, with about a sixth seen only once. The ten largest clones represent about 10% of the sample.

The same data also contributed to another study, on T cells in Graves' hyperthyroidism and ophthalmopathy. As the second paper documents: Stable Graves' hyperthyroidism was defined as no progression to ophthalmopathy during 18 months of follow-up. Hyperthyroidism patients were aged 18 to 65 years and newly diagnosed, with disease duration of less than 2 months. Patients with uncontrolled infections, other autoimmune diseases, pregnancy or lactation were excluded. Diagnoses relied on clinical symptoms, serum thyroxine and TRAb, thyroid ultrasound and orbital computed tomography. A first-round RT-PCR of the TCR CDR3 used the HTBI primer set with the Qiagen OneStep RT-PCR kit. Blood samples also contained most of the expanded thyroid clonotypes (frequency above 0.001), which suggests that blood repertoires may reflect thyroid immune responses. Ophthalmopathy was separated from stable hyperthyroidism by a 13 V-J signature model, with around 90% sensitivity and about 81% specificity obtained in cross-validation and 80%/75% obtained in testing. In validation, progression to ophthalmopathy was predicted by the model with around 71% sensitivity and around 76% specificity, a median of approximately 6.5 months before onset. A discovery cohort of about 96 patients, 43 with Graves' ophthalmopathy and roughly 59 with stable Graves' hyperthyroidism, was used to find distinguishing TCR V-J signatures. An independent validation cohort of under 20 hyperthyroidism patients and 17 patients who later progressed to ophthalmopathy tested prospective prediction of ophthalmopathy. The 85 to 100 discovery patients were randomly split 7:3 into training and test sets. In addition, the study compared T-cell repertoires in thyroid tissue and in blood from several Graves' hyperthyroidism patients. Following sampling, methimazole starting at 30 mg daily was given to hyperthyroidism patients, and high-dose intravenous methylprednisolone was given to ophthalmopathy patients. Libraries were constructed in a second round of multiplex PCR, after which size selection and purification were performed. Sequencing of the libraries was done on an Illumina HiSeq2000 using paired-end 100 bp reads. SOAPnuke was used to process the raw data, removing reads that contained adapters or uncalled bases, had a mean Phred below 15, or lacked an exact match to the constant primer or identifier. COPE v1.2.5 was used to merge high-quality paired reads, and clonotypes were defined as unique nucleotide sequences. MiTCR v1.1 was used to align clonotypes to the IMGT TRBV, TRBD and TRBJ reference segments. Analysis was restricted to V-J combinations with a frequency above 0.0001, which covered roughly 99% of repertoires. The TCS score was defined as the ratio of F50 (clonal expansion) to E x V (chaos), calculated using BLOSUM62-based TCRdist between CDR3 peptides within each V-J. Welch's t-statistics and random forest reduced just over 500 V-J features to 10 to 15, which were used in a naive Bayes classifier (R e1071). No statistical method was used to fix the sample size in advance, and group allocation was not hidden from the investigators. TCR Vbeta CDR3 sequencing of 140 or so peripheral blood samples (over 40 ophthalmopathy, 75 or so hyperthyroidism and roughly 17 progressor patients) is reported in the paper.

The chain is made from TRBV28 and TRBJ2-3, with TRBD1 identical over 8 junction bases. This material consisted of peripheral blood mononuclear cells (PBMCs), taken at new diagnosis, from a patient treated with antithyroid drugs. The origin of this receptor is a woman in her twenties or thirties with Graves disease. Donor details come from another sample of the same person, matched by shared clones. The CDR3 protein sequence reads: CASNRAGGWDTQYF. The nucleotide sequence reads TGTGCCAGCAATCGGGCAGGGGGCTGGGATACGCAGTATTTT.